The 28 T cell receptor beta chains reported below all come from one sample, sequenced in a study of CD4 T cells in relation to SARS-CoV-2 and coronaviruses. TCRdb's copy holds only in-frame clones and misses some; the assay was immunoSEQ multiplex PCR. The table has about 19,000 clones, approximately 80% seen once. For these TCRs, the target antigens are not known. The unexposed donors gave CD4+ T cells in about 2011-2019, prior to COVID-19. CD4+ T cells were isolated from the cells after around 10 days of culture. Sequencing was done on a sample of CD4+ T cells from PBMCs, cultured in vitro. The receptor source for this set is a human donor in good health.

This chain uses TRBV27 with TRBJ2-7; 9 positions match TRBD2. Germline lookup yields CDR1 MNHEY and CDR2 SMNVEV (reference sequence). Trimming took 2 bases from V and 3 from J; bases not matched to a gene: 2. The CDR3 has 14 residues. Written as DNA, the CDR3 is TGTGCCAGCAGTTTAGTGACTAGCGGCTACGAGCAGTACTTC. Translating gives CASSLVTSGYEQYF.

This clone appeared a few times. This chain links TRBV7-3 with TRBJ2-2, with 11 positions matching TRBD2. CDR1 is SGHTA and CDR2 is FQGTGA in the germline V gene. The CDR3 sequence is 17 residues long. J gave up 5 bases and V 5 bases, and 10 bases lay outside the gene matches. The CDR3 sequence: CASSTTGTSGSTGELFF. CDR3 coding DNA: TGTGCCAGCAGCACTACCGGGACTAGCGGAAGTACCGGGGAGCTGTTTTTT.

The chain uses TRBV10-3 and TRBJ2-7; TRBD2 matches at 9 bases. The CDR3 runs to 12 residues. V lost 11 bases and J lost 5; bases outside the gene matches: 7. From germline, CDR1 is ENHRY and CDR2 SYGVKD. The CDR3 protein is CAAGTSLNEQYF. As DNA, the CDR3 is TGTGCCGCGGGGACTAGCTTGAACGAGCAGTACTTC.

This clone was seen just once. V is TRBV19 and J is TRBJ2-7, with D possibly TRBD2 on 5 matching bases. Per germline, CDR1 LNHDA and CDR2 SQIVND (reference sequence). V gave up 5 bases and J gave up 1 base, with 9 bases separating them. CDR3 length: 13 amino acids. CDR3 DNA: TGTGCCAGTAGTGCGGTAGCGTCCTACGAGCAGTACTTC. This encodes CASSAVASYEQYF.

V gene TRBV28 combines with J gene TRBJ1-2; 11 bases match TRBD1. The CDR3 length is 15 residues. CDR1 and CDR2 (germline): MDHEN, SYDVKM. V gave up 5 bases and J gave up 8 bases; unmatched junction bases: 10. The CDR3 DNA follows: TGTGCCAGCAGTCGCCCCGGACAGGGGGCGCGCGGCTACACCTTC. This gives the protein CASSRPGQGARGYTF.

As DNA, the CDR3 is TGTGCCACCAGTGATAAAGACGAGCAGTACTTC. Its protein product is CATSDKDEQYF. This rearrangement joins TRBV24-1 to TRBJ2-7; D gene unclear. Germline CDR1 is KGHDR and CDR2 is SFDVKD. The V end was cut by 3 bases, the J end by 5 bases, with 4 bases between. The CDR3 runs to 11 residues.

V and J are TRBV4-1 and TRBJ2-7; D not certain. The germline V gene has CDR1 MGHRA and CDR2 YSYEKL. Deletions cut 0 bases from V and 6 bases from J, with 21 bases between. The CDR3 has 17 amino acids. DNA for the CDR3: TGCGCCAGCAGCCAAGACCCGCCTGCGGCCCTTGCTACCGAGCAGTACTTC. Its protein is CASSQDPPAALATEQYF.

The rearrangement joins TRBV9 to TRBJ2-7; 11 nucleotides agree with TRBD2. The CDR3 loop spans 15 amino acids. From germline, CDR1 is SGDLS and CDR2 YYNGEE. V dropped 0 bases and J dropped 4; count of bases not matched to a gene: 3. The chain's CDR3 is CASSVDSGRVYEQYF. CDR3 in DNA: TGTGCCAGCAGCGTAGATAGCGGGAGGGTGTACGAGCAGTACTTC.

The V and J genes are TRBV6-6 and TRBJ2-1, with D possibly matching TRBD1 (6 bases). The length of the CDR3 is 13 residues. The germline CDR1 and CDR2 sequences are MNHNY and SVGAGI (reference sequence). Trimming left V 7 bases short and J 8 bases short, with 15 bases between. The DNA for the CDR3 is TGTGCCAGCACCCCCCGGAGGACAGATGAGCAGTTCTTC. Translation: CASTPRRTDEQFF.

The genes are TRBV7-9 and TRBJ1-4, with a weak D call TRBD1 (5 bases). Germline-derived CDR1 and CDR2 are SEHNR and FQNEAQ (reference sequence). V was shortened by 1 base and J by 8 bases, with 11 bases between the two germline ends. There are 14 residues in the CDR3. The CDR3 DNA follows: TGTGCCAGCAGCTTAGGGGGCGCGAACGAAAAACTGTTTTTT. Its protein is CASSLGGANEKLFF.

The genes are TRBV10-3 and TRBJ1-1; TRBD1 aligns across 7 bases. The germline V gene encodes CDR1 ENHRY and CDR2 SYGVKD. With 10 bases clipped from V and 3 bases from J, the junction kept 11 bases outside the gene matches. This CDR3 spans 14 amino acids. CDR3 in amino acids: CATTSTGRDTEAFF. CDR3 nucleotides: TGTGCCACAACATCGACAGGGCGCGACACTGAAGCTTTCTTT.

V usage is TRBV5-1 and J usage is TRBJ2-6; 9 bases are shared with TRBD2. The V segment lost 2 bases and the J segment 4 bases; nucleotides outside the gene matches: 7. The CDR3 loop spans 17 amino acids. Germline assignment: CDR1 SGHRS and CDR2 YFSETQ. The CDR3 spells CASSLKLAGTGANVLTF. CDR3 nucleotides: TGCGCCAGCAGCTTAAAACTAGCGGGTACCGGGGCCAACGTCCTGACTTTC.

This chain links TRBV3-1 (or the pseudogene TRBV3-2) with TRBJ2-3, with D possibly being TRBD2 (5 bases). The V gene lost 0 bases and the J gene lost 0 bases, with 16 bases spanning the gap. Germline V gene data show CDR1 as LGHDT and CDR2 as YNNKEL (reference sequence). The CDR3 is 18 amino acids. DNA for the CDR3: TGTGCCAGCAGCCAAGATCTCCGGTTTGGCGGGAGCACAGATACGCAGTATTTT. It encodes CASSQDLRFGGSTDTQYF.

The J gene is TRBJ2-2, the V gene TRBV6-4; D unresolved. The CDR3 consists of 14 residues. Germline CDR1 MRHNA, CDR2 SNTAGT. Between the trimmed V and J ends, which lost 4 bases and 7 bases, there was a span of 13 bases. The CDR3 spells CASSAWFGVGELFF. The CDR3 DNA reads TGTGCCAGCAGTGCCTGGTTCGGCGTCGGGGAGCTGTTTTTT.

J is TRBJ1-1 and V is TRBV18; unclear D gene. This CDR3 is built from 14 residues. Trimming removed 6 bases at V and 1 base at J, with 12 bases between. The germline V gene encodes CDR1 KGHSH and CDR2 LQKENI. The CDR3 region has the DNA TGTGCCAGCTCTCCTGCTGAAGGGAACACTGAAGCTTTCTTT. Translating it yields CASSPAEGNTEAFF.

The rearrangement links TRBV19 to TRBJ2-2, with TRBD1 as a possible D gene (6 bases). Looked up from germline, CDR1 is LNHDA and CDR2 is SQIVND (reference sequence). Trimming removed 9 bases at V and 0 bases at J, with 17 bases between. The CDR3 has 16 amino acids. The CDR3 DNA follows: TGTGCCAGCCCCGCCCCGGACAGTTCGAACACCGGGGAGCTGTTTTTT. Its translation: CASPAPDSSNTGELFF.

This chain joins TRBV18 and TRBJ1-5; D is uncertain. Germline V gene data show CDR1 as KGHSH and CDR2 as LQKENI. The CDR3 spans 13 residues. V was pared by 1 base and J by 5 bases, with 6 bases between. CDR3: CASSPQEDQPQHF. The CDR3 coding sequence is TGTGCCAGCTCACCACAAGAGGATCAGCCCCAGCATTTT.

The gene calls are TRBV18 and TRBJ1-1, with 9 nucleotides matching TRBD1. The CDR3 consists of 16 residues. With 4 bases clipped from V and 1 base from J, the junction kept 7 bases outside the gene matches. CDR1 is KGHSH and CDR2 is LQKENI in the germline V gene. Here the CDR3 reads CASSQTGGEANTEAFF. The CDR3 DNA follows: TGTGCCAGCTCACAAACAGGGGGCGAAGCGAACACTGAAGCTTTCTTT.

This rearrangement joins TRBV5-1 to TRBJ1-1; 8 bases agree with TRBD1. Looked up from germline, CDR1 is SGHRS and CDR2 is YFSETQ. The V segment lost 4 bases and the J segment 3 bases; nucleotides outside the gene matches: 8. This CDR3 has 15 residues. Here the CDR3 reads CASSAYYRGDTEAFF. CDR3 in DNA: TGCGCCAGCAGCGCATATTACAGGGGGGACACTGAAGCTTTCTTT. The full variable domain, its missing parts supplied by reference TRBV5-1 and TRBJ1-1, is KAGVTQTPRYLIKTRGQQVTLSCSPISGHRSVSWYQQTPGQGLQFLFEYFSETQRNKGNFPGRFSGRQFSNSRSEMNVSTLELGDSALYLCASSAYYRGDTEAFFGQGTRLTVV.

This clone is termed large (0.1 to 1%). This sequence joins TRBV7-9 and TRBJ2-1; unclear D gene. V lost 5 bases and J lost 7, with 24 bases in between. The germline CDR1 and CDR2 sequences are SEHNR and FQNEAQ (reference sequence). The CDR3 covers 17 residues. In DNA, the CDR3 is TGTGCCAGCAGCCCCGAATCTAGTTACCCCTATGGGAATGAGCAGTTCTTC. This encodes CASSPESSYPYGNEQFF.

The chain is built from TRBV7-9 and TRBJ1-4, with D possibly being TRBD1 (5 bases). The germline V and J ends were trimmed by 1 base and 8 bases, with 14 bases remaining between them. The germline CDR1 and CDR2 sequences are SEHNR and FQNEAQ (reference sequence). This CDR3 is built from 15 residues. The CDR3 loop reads CASSLGGREEEKLFF. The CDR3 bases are TGTGCCAGCAGCTTAGGCGGCAGGGAGGAAGAAAAACTGTTTTTT. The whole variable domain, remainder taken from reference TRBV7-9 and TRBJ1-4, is DTGVSQNPRHKITKRGQNVTFRCDPISEHNRLYWYRQTLGQGPEFLTYFQNEAQLEKSRLLSDRFSAERPKGSFSTLEIQRTEQGDSAMYLCASSLGGREEEKLFFGSGTQLSVL.

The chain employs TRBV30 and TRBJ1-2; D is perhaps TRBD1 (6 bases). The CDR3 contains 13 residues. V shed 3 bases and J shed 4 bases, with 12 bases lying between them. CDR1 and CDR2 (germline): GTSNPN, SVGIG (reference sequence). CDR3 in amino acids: CAWREGGPYGYTF. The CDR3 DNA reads TGTGCCTGGAGGGAAGGGGGGCCCTATGGCTACACCTTC.

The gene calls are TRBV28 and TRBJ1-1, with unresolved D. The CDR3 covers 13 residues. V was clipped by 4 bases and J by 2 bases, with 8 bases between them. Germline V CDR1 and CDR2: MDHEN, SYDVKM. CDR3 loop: CASSSRRNTEAFF. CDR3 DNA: TGTGCCAGCAGTTCCAGGAGAAACACTGAAGCTTTCTTT. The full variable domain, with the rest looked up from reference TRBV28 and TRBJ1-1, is DVKVTQSSRYLVKRTGEKVFLECVQDMDHENMFWYRQDPGLGLRLIYFSYDVKMKEKGDIPEGYSVSREKKERFSLILESASTNQTSMYLCASSSRRNTEAFFGQGTRLTVV.

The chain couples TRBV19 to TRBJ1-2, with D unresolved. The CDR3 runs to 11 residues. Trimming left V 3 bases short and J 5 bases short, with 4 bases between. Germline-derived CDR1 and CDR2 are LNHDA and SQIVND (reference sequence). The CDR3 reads CASSINYGYTF. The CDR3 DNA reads TGTGCCAGTAGTATCAATTATGGCTACACCTTC. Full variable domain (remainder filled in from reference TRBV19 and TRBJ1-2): DGGITQSPKYLFRKEGQNVTLSCEQNLNHDAMYWYRQDPGQGLRLIYYSQIVNDFQKGDIAEGYSVSREKKESFPLTVTSAQKNPTAFYLCASSINYGYTFGSGTRLTVV.

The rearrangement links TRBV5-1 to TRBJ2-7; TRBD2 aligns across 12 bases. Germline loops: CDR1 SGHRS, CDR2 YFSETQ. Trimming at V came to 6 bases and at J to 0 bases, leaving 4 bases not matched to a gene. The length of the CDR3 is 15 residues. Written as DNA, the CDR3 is TGCGCCAGCACCCAGACTAGCGGGAGCTCCTACGAGCAGTACTTC. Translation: CASTQTSGSSYEQYF.

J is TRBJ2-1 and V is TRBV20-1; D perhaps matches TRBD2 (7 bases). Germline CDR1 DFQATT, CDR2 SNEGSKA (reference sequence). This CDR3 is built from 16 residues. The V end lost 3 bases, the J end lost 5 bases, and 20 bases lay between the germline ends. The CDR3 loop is CSASLLGGGIHNEQFF. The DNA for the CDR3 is TGCAGTGCTAGTCTCTTAGGGGGAGGGATCCACAATGAGCAGTTCTTC.

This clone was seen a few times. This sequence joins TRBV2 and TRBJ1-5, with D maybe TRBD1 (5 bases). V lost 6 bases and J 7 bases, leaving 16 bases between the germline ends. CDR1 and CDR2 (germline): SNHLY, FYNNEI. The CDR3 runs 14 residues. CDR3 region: CASSGTGGKQPQHF. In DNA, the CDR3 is TGTGCCAGCAGCGGTACAGGAGGAAAACAGCCCCAGCATTTT.

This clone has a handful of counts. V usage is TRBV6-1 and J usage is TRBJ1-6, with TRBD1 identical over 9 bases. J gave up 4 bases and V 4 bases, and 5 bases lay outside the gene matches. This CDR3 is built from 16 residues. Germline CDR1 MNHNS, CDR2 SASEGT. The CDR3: CASSGGTGRYNSPLHF. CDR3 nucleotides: TGTGCCAGCAGTGGCGGGACAGGGCGGTATAATTCACCCCTCCACTTT.